A selection of T cell receptor beta chains follows, all from one sample in a study of cytomegalovirus exposure and HLA in healthy donors. Profiled with immunoSEQ multiplex PCR; TCRdb holds only in-frame clones, not every one. The data show about 110,000 clones, 88% seen once. The sample taken for sequencing was PBMCs. The receptor source for this set is a woman aged 18-35 years in good health and CMV-seropositive. Each CDR3 is given with its conserved first and last residue. Each record gives: D gene, clone size, J gene, V gene, CDR3 DNA, CDR3 protein. D genes are given only for firm matches. The size of a clone is reported for some rows only, either as once, few or many, or as a class for expanded clones.

.	.	TRBJ1-4	TRBV28	TGTGCCAGTCGGGCGGCGGGAAAACCAGAAAAACTGTTTTTT	CASRAAGKPEKLFF
.	.	TRBJ1-2	TRBV19	TGTGCCAGTAACGGGGGGTATGGCTACACCTTC	CASNGGYGYTF
.	.	TRBJ1-1	TRBV11-2	TGTGCCAGCAGCTTAGATCCGGGAAGTTACACTGAAGCTTTCTTT	CASSLDPGSYTEAFF
TRBD2	.	TRBJ2-2	TRBV4-2	TGTGCCAGCAGCAGCGGGGGAGCTCACTCGAACACCGGGGAGCTGTTTTTT	CASSSGGAHSNTGELFF
.	.	TRBJ2-1	TRBV28	TGTGCCAGCAGTTTTCCCCGGGAAGGGAGCTCCTACAATGAGCAGTTCTTC	CASSFPREGSSYNEQFF
TRBD1	.	TRBJ1-1	TRBV19	TGTGCCAGTAGTCTTAACAGGGGGCGAGGGACTATGAACACTGAAGCTTTCTTT	CASSLNRGRGTMNTEAFF
.	.	TRBJ1-1	TRBV4-1	TGCGCCAGCGGATCACAGGGGAACACTGAAGCTTTCTTT	CASGSQGNTEAFF
TRBD1	.	TRBJ2-7	TRBV28	TGTGCCAGCAGTGTCCCCGGGACAGCCAACGAGCAGTACTTC	CASSVPGTANEQYF
TRBD2	.	TRBJ2-3	TRBV7-9	TGTGCCAGCAGCTTAATAGCGGGGGGGCCAGATACGCAGTATTTT	CASSLIAGGPDTQYF
.	.	TRBJ1-4	TRBV9	TGTGCCAGCAGCGTATCGGGACACCCACCGGATGAAAAACTGTTTTTT	CASSVSGHPPDEKLFF
TRBD1	.	TRBJ2-1	TRBV19	TGTGCCAGTACCGAACAGGGGAGCTCCTACAATGAGCAGTTCTTC	CASTEQGSSYNEQFF
.	.	TRBJ2-7	TRBV28	TGTGCCAGCAGCCACACCCTTCTCCACGAGCAGTACTTC	CASSHTLLHEQYF
TRBD1	.	TRBJ1-2	TRBV5-4	TGTGCCAGCAGCTTCACAGGGGGTGCTAACTATGGCTACACCTTC	CASSFTGGANYGYTF
.	few	TRBJ2-1	TRBV9	TGTGCCAGCAGCGTTTACAGGGATAATGAGCAGTTCTTC	CASSVYRDNEQFF
.	.	TRBJ1-5	TRBV19	TGTGCCAGTAGTATAGACGTGCAGGGAAGTCAGCCCCAGCATTTT	CASSIDVQGSQPQHF
.	.	TRBJ1-2	TRBV28	TGTGCCAGCAGTTTATTCGGCCTAGGGAGTACATATGGCTACACCTTC	CASSLFGLGSTYGYTF
TRBD1	.	TRBJ1-2	TRBV28	TGTGCCAGCAGACATCAGGGGGACTATGGCTACACCTTC	CASRHQGDYGYTF
TRBD1	.	TRBJ1-1	TRBV10-2	TGCGCCAGCAGTGTCGACAGGGCCACTGAAGCTTTCTTT	CASSVDRATEAFF
TRBD1	few	TRBJ1-2	TRBV7-9	TGTGCCAGCAGCGGGAGGACAGGGGGCTATGGCTACACCTTC	CASSGRTGGYGYTF
TRBD1	.	TRBJ1-5	TRBV27	TGTGCCAGCAGTTTACAGGGGGGCGGACATCAGCCCCAGCATTTT	CASSLQGGGHQPQHF
.	.	TRBJ2-5	TRBV20-1	TGCAGTGCCCTATTCCAGACCCAGTACTTC	CSALFQTQYF
.	.	TRBJ1-6	TRBV28	TGTGCCAGCACCCCCCGGGTCCCCTATAATTCACCCCTCCACTTT	CASTPRVPYNSPLHF
TRBD1	.	TRBJ2-7	TRBV7-2	TGTGCCAGCAGCTTGAACCCGGGACAGTCCTACGAGCAGTACTTC	CASSLNPGQSYEQYF
TRBD2	.	TRBJ2-1	TRBV27	TGTGCCAGCAGTTTATGGCCTAGCGGGGGTTTTGAGCAGTTCTTC	CASSLWPSGGFEQFF
TRBD1	.	TRBJ1-5	TRBV4-1	TGCGCCAGCAGCCAGTTCGGACAGGGCAATCAGCCCCAGCATTTT	CASSQFGQGNQPQHF
TRBD1	.	TRBJ1-2	TRBV28	TGTGCCATTGAACTACAGGGGAATGGCTACACCTTC	CAIELQGNGYTF
.	few	TRBJ2-7	TRBV19	TGTGCCAGTAGACAGGGAGAATACGAGCAGTACTTC	CASRQGEYEQYF
TRBD1	.	TRBJ2-5	TRBV5-4	TGTGCCAGCACCGACCGGGACAGGGGAGTGGAGACCCAGTACTTC	CASTDRDRGVETQYF
.	.	TRBJ1-1	TRBV4-3	TGCGCCAGCAGCCATCCCGGTAGATCAAACACTGAAGCTTTCTTT	CASSHPGRSNTEAFF
TRBD2	.	TRBJ2-7	TRBV6-1	TGTGCCAGCAGTGAAGAGACGGGGGGGTCCTACGAGCAGTACTTC	CASSEETGGSYEQYF
TRBD1	few	TRBJ2-1	TRBV28	TGTGCCAGCAGACAGGGGGTGTACAATGAGCAGTTCTTC	CASRQGVYNEQFF
.	.	TRBJ2-5	TRBV28	TGTGCCAGCACAGGGGAGACCCAGTACTTC	CASTGETQYF
TRBD1	.	TRBJ1-5	TRBV14	TGTGCCAGCAGCCAAGATCAGACAGGGAGCAATCAGCCCCAGCATTTT	CASSQDQTGSNQPQHF
.	.	TRBJ2-1	TRBV27	TGTGCCAGCAGTTTTACGTGGGGGGGCGGGAATGAGCAGTTCTTC	CASSFTWGGGNEQFF
TRBD2	once	TRBJ2-1	TRBV9	TGTGCCAGCAGCGTGCTAGCGGGGGGGCGGAATGAGCAGTTCTTC	CASSVLAGGRNEQFF
TRBD2	.	TRBJ2-7	TRBV7-9	TGTGCCAGCAGCTCCGATTTTACTAGCGGGGGCCCCTACGAACAGTACTTC	CASSSDFTSGGPYEQYF
TRBD1	.	TRBJ1-2	TRBV18	TGTGCCAGCTCACCAACAACGGACAGGGGGCATGGCTACACCTTC	CASSPTTDRGHGYTF
.	.	TRBJ2-7	TRBV18	TGTGCCAGCTCACAAGAGGACAGCTACGAGCAGTACTTC	CASSQEDSYEQYF
.	.	TRBJ1-4	TRBV27	TGTGCCAGCAGTTTAAGGGGGACCCAAAGGAGAACTAATGAAAAACTGTTTTTT	CASSLRGTQRRTNEKLFF
TRBD2	.	TRBJ2-5	TRBV5-1	TGCGCCAGCAGCGTAGGACTAGCGGGGGAAGAGACCCAGTACTTC	CASSVGLAGEETQYF